The rows below give T cell receptor beta chains drawn from one sample of a study of cytomegalovirus exposure and HLA in healthy donors. Libraries were prepared by immunoSEQ multiplex PCR; TCRdb keeps only in-frame clonotypes and omits some of them. This table has about 200,000 clones, about 81% appearing once. The specimen sequenced was PBMCs. The receptors were sampled from a woman in her 30s in good health and CMV-seronegative. The CDR3 runs from the conserved cysteine through the conserved F or W. The order of the fields is V gene, clone size, D gene, J gene, CDR3 protein, CDR3 DNA. D genes are given only for firm matches. The listing skips clone size in some rows; elsewhere it reads once, few, many or a size class.

TRBV7-9	once	NA	TRBJ1-5	CASSRDLINQPQHF	TGTGCCAGCAGTCGGGACTTAATCAATCAGCCCCAGCATTTT
TRBV30	NA	TRBD1	TRBJ2-5	CAWSPQGWETQYF	TGTGCCTGGAGTCCACAGGGGTGGGAGACCCAGTACTTC
TRBV29-1	few	NA	TRBJ2-1	CSVEKRTYNEQFF	TGCAGCGTTGAGAAGAGAACCTACAATGAGCAGTTCTTC
TRBV19	NA	NA	TRBJ1-5	CASSIPAGGYSNQPQHF	TGTGCCAGTAGTATTCCGGCCGGGGGATATAGCAATCAGCCCCAGCATTTT
TRBV18	NA	TRBD2	TRBJ2-7	CASSSGIGYEQYF	TGTGCCAGCTCAAGCGGGATCGGCTACGAGCAGTACTTC
TRBV2	once	NA	TRBJ2-7	CASSDGAGGSPEQYF	TGTGCCAGCAGTGATGGAGCGGGTGGATCGCCCGAGCAGTACTTC
TRBV6-5	many	NA	TRBJ1-6	CASSKPGLSNSPLHF	TGTGCCAGCAGTAAGCCGGGACTTAGTAATTCACCCCTCCACTTT
TRBV19	NA	TRBD1	TRBJ2-2	CASQPGQSPGELFF	TGTGCCAGCCAGCCGGGACAGAGCCCCGGGGAGCTGTTTTTT
TRBV30	NA	NA	TRBJ2-3	CAWDLREDTQYF	TGTGCCTGGGATTTAAGGGAGGATACGCAGTATTTT
TRBV29-1	NA	NA	TRBJ2-1	CSVSNNEQFF	TGCAGCGTCTCTAACAATGAGCAGTTCTTC
TRBV19	NA	NA	TRBJ2-7	CASSSSSTGEQYF	TGTGCCAGTAGTTCTTCCTCGACGGGGGAGCAGTACTTC
TRBV19	NA	TRBD1	TRBJ2-4	CASSLMTGGGLAKNIQYF	TGTGCCAGTAGTTTAATGACAGGGGGTGGTTTAGCCAAAAACATTCAGTACTTC
TRBV19	many	NA	TRBJ2-2	CASDRSDTGELFF	TGTGCCAGTGACAGGTCGGACACCGGGGAGCTGTTTTTT
TRBV10-3	NA	NA	TRBJ2-5	CAISESSGRGQYF	TGTGCCATCAGTGAGTCGAGCGGCCGTGGCCAGTACTTC
TRBV5-1	NA	NA	TRBJ1-5	CASSLGDNLNNQPQHF	TGCGCCAGCAGCTTGGGGGACAACTTAAACAATCAGCCCCAGCATTTT
TRBV5-4	NA	TRBD2	TRBJ2-5	CASSLPAGGGAAETQYF	TGTGCCAGCAGCCTACCTGCGGGCGGGGGGGCAGCAGAGACCCAGTACTTC
TRBV5-1	NA	NA	TRBJ1-2	CASRTGWSNYGYTF	TGCGCCAGCAGGACCGGATGGAGTAACTATGGCTACACCTTC
TRBV7-3	NA	TRBD2	TRBJ2-2	CASSLRGDTGELFF	TGTGCCAGCAGCTTGCGGGGGGATACCGGGGAGCTGTTTTTT
TRBV2	NA	NA	TRBJ1-5	CASSGGPGDRGNQPQHF	TGTGCCAGCAGTGGAGGCCCGGGGGATAGGGGCAATCAGCCCCAGCATTTT
TRBV29-1	few	TRBD1	TRBJ2-7	CSVERGTGWNEQYF	TGCAGCGTTGAGCGGGGGACAGGGTGGAACGAGCAGTACTTC
TRBV5-1	NA	TRBD1	TRBJ1-1	CASSLEQGKNTEAFF	TGCGCCAGCAGCTTGGAACAGGGGAAGAACACTGAAGCTTTCTTT
TRBV6-1	NA	NA	TRBJ1-2	CASSVQEINYGYTF	TGTGCCAGCAGTGTACAGGAAATTAACTATGGCTACACCTTC
TRBV7-2	NA	TRBD1	TRBJ1-1	CASRLTGGANTEAFF	TGTGCCAGCAGATTGACAGGGGGCGCGAACACTGAAGCTTTCTTT
TRBV6-4	NA	NA	TRBJ1-1	CASRASRADTEAFF	TGTGCCAGCAGGGCCTCCAGGGCGGACACTGAAGCTTTCTTT
TRBV9	NA	TRBD1	TRBJ1-1	CASSGTGGRTEAFF	TGTGCCAGCAGCGGGACAGGGGGCCGCACTGAAGCTTTCTTT